The TCR beta chain described here comes from a study of T cells after yellow fever vaccination (dated by TCRdb to between 2018 and 2021). Context from the whole study: The SMART-Seq v4 Ultra Low Input RNA kit was used to prepare libraries from fractions with low cell numbers. To follow T-cell clones before and after both primary and booster YFV17D yellow fever vaccination, bulk TCR alpha and beta repertoires underwent longitudinal sequencing. Two healthy male donors, one aged 18 to 30 and one aged 30 to 40 years, made up the cohort. Blood was drawn at multiple timepoints before and after primary and secondary immunization, with bulk PBMC replicates and cell subsets isolated.

Broader findings and caveats from the paper: The secondary T-cell response was weaker than the primary response but faster, peaking on day 5 instead of day 15. A small fraction of clonotypes appeared in both the CD4 and CD8 compartments, likely as a result of convergent recombination. Most clones expanded after primary vaccination were re-detected after the booster (almost 98% of CD4 and approximately 88% of CD8), suggesting broad memory maintenance. The study included only two donors, which limits how far the findings can be generalized. Computational filtering was needed because FACS-sorted repertoires could contain abundant contaminating clonotypes from the bulk population.

In light of the paper, this sample's treatment or condition label describes: live attenuated yellow fever vaccine strain. Two biological replicates of bulk PBMCs were collected at each blood-draw timepoint. A standard Ficoll-Paque protocol was used to isolate PBMCs from peripheral blood. TriZol was used to extract RNA from bulk PBMCs, CD4 and CD8 fractions, and dextramer-positive and dextramer-negative fractions. On this clonotype itself: Its antigen target is currently unknown. Base-call qualities are not available, and no considerably larger clone is one nucleotide away.

Taken from the germline V gene (reference sequence), the CDR1 and CDR2 loops are DFQATT and SNEGSKA. The CDR3 measures 11 amino acids from cysteine to phenylalanine. The CDR3 DNA has 33 bases and is translated from base 1. TCR cDNA was made using 5'RACE template switching, a step that added a universal primer site and unique molecular identifiers. Priming of cDNA synthesis was performed from both the TCR alpha and TCR beta constant segments. Library amplification used two PCR steps, and the second PCR step added sample barcodes and sequencing adapters. Sequencing of the libraries was done on either Illumina HiSeq 2500 (2x100 bp) or NovaSeq (2x150 bp). The study's processing was this. Reads were demultiplexed and collapsed into UMI consensus sequences with MIGEC, and V(D)J alignment was performed with MiXCR. Vaccine-responding clonotypes were identified with edgeR using replicate PBMC samples, with FDR below 0.01 and a log2 fold change above 5 up to day 15 being required. Each bulk clonotype was labeled CD4 or CD8 based on which sequenced repertoire, CD4 or CD8, contained the clonotype at higher abundance. The public reads were reanalyzed by TCRdb: fastp trimming at Q25, MiXCR alignment, in-frame beta chains only. Every distinct CDR3 protein forms one entry, paired with its most common genes and DNA. These V and J calls derive from TCRdb rather than the authors' analysis. Across this sample there are some 350,000 distinct CDR3 sequences, with about 6.2% seen only once. Around 16% of the sample belongs to the ten largest clones.

This clonotype originated in a man aged 25 to 45 who received the YFV17D yellow fever vaccine. Here the sequenced sample was PBMCs, taken 5 days after the yellow fever booster vaccination. The sequence is built from TRBV20-1 and TRBJ2-5; TRBD1 is a possible D gene, resting on 6 matching bases. The CDR3 sequence is CRVGGKETQYF. The nucleotide sequence is TGCAGGGTTGGGGGCAAAGAGACCCAGTACTTC.